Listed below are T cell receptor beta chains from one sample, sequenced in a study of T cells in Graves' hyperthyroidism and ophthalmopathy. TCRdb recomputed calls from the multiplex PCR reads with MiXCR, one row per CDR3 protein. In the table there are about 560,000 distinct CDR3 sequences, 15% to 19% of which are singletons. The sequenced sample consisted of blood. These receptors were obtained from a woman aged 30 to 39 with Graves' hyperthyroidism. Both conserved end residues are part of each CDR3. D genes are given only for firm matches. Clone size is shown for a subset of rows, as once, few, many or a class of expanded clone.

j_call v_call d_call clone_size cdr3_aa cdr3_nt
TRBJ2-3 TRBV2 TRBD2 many CASSTSGPFSTDTQYF TGTGCCAGCAGCACTAGCGGCCCTTTTAGCACAGATACGCAGTATTTT
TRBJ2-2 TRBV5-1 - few CASSLTRSGGELFF TGCGCCAGCAGCTTGACAAGGTCTGGGGGGGAGCTGTTTTTT
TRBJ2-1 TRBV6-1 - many CASSAPGKGNNEQFF TGTGCCAGCAGTGCCCCTGGAAAGGGGAACAATGAGCAGTTCTTC
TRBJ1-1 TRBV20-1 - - CSATLGNTEAFF TGCAGTGCTACCCTGGGGAACACTGAAGCTTTCTTT
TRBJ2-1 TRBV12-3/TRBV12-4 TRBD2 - CASSYFASGLINEQFF TGTGCCAGCAGTTACTTCGCTAGCGGGCTGATCAATGAGCAGTTCTTC
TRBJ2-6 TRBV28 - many CASSRLAAGANVLTF TGTGCCAGCAGTCGACTCGCGGCTGGGGCCAACGTCCTGACTTTC
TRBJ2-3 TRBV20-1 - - CSATRTDTQYF TGCAGTGCTACCCGCACAGATACGCAGTATTTT
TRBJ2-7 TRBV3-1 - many CATGQGSYEQYF TGTGCAACGGGGCAGGGCTCCTACGAGCAGTACTTC
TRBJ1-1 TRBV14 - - CASSQGAGRHTEAFF TGTGCCAGCAGCCAAGGGGCGGGCCGGCACACTGAAGCTTTCTTT
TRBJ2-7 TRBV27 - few CASRGGTYEQYF TGTGCCAGCCGAGGTGGGACCTACGAGCAGTACTTC
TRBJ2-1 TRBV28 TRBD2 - CASSSPPSGLSEQFF TGTGCCAGCAGTTCCCCCCCTAGCGGCCTCAGTGAGCAGTTCTTC
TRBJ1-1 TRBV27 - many CASSLSTGINTEAFF TGTGCCAGCAGTCTCAGTACAGGGATCAACACTGAAGCTTTCTTT
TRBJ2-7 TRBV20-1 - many CSARGGGRHYEQYF TGCAGTGCTAGAGGGGGCGGGCGACACTACGAGCAGTACTTC
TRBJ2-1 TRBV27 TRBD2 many CASAGTTYNEQFF TGTGCCAGCGCCGGGACTACCTACAATGAGCAGTTCTTC
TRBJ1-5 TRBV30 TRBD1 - CAWSPTGGSQPQHF TGTGCCTGGAGTCCGACAGGGGGAAGTCAGCCCCAGCATTTT
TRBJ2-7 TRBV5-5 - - CASSHSGQNSYEQYF TGTGCCAGCAGCCACTCGGGACAAAACTCCTACGAGCAGTACTTC
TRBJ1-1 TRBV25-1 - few CASSARQMMNTEAFF TGTGCCAGCAGTGCGAGACAGATGATGAACACTGAAGCTTTCTTT
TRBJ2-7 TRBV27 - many CASAGLDGYEQYF TGTGCCAGCGCGGGACTCGATGGGTACGAGCAGTACTTC
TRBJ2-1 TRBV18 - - CASSPTTASYNEQFF TGTGCCAGCTCACCAACCACTGCCTCCTACAATGAGCAGTTCTTC
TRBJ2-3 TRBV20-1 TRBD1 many CSARTGFSTDTQYF TGCAGTGCTAGGACAGGGTTCAGCACAGATACGCAGTATTTT
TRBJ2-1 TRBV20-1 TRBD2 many CSAESQAGVGYNEQFF TGCAGTGCGGAATCACAAGCGGGAGTGGGGTACAATGAGCAGTTCTTC
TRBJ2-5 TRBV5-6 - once CASSFVAEETQYF TGTGCCAGCAGTTTCGTAGCGGAAGAGACCCAGTACTTC
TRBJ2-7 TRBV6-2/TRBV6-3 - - CASVAGTYEQYF TGTGCCAGCGTCGCAGGGACCTACGAGCAGTACTTC
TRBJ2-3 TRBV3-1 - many CASSQLLGTDTQYF TGTGCCAGCAGCCAACTCCTCGGCACAGATACGCAGTATTTT
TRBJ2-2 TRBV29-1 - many CSVLTAPGELFF TGCAGCGTGCTTACCGCCCCCGGGGAGCTGTTTTTT
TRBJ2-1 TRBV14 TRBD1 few CASSQVDPRQGKVVDNEQFF TGTGCCAGCAGCCAAGTGGATCCTCGACAGGGAAAGGTTGTCGACAATGAGCAGTTCTTC
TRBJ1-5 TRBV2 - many CASRVTANQPQHF TGTGCCAGCAGAGTAACGGCGAATCAGCCCCAGCATTTT
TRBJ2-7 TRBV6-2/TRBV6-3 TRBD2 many CASSYSPSGRIHEQYF TGTGCCAGCAGTTACTCACCTAGCGGGAGAATCCACGAGCAGTACTTC
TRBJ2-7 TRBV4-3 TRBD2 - CASSQGTTSGILSYEQYF TGCGCCAGCAGCCAGGGCACTACTAGCGGGATCCTCTCCTACGAGCAGTACTTC
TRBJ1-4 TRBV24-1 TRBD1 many CAAYRGRRTSEKLFF TGTGCCGCCTACAGGGGGCGAAGGACCAGTGAAAAACTGTTTTTT
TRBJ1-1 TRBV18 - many CASSFRNGDTEAFF TGTGCCAGCTCATTCAGGAATGGGGACACTGAAGCTTTCTTT
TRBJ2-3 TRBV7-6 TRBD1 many CASSTGGRGTDTQYF TGTGCCAGCAGCACAGGGGGCCGGGGGACAGATACGCAGTATTTT
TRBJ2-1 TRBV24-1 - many CATSRPGGPQFF TGTGCCACCAGTCGGCCGGGTGGGCCGCAGTTCTTC
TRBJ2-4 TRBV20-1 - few CSARRGPKNIQYF TGCAGTGCTCGCCGGGGACCCAAAAACATTCAGTACTTC
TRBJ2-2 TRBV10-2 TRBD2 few CASQLAGVHGELFF TGCGCCAGCCAACTAGCGGGAGTTCACGGGGAGCTGTTTTTT
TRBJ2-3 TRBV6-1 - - CASSELGNTQYF TGTGCCAGCAGTGAATTAGGGAATACGCAGTATTTT
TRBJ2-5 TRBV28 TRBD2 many CASSTTGLAGGGQETQYF TGTGCCAGCAGCACCACGGGACTAGCGGGAGGGGGCCAAGAGACCCAGTACTTC
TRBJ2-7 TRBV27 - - CASSPGGGFYEQYF TGTGCCAGCAGTCCAGGGGGAGGATTCTACGAGCAGTACTTC
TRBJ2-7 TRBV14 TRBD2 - CASSQLAGVIEQYF TGTGCCAGCAGCCAACTAGCGGGAGTTATCGAGCAGTACTTC
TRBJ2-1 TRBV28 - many CASSFEGASYNEQFF TGTGCCAGCAGTTTTGAGGGTGCCTCCTACAATGAGCAGTTCTTC
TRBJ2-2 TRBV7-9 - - CASSQPGQLNTGELFF TGTGCCAGCAGCCAGCCGGGACAACTCAACACCGGGGAGCTGTTTTTT
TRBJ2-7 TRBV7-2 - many CASNSGDHEQYF TGTGCCAGCAACTCCGGAGACCACGAGCAGTACTTC
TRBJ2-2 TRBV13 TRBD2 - CASSQATSGILTGELFF TGTGCCAGCAGCCAAGCGACTAGCGGGATTTTAACCGGGGAGCTGTTTTTT
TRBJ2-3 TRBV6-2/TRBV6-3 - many CASIPDSTDTQYF TGTGCCAGCATCCCGGACTCCACAGATACGCAGTATTTT
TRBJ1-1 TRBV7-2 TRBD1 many CASSLWGQGLNTEAFF TGTGCCAGCAGCTTGTGGGGACAGGGCTTGAACACTGAAGCTTTCTTT
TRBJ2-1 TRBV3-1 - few CASSQDSPRDSGDYNEQFF TGTGCCAGCAGCCAAGACAGCCCCCGCGATAGCGGAGACTACAATGAGCAGTTCTTC
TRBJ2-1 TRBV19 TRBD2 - CASSMLSAGGPPYNEQFF TGTGCCAGCAGCATGCTGTCGGCGGGAGGCCCCCCCTACAATGAGCAGTTCTTC
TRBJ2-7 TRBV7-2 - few CASSLAQGNIHEQYF TGTGCCAGCAGCTTAGCACAGGGAAATATCCACGAGCAGTACTTC
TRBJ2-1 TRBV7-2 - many CASSLADKGPYYNEQFF TGTGCCAGCAGCTTAGCGGATAAGGGGCCTTACTACAATGAGCAGTTCTTC
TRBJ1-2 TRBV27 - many CASSLNTNYGYTF TGTGCCAGCAGTTTAAACACTAACTATGGCTACACCTTC
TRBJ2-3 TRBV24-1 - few CATSDHGLTDTQYF TGTGCCACCAGTGATCACGGACTCACAGATACGCAGTATTTT
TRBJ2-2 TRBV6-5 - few CASRSGLGPAGELFF TGTGCCAGCAGGAGCGGCCTTGGGCCCGCCGGGGAGCTGTTTTTT
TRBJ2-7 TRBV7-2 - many CASSRSTEQYF TGTGCCAGCAGCCGTTCGACCGAGCAGTACTTC
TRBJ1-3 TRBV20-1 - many CSAKSSGNTIYF TGCAGTGCTAAATCCTCTGGAAACACCATATATTTT